This TCR beta chain was profiled in a study of T-cell memory formation after mild COVID-19. Background on the study: TCR clustering was largely donor specific.

A word on this clonotype: What it binds is not known.

The V gene's germline CDR1 is SGDLS and CDR2 YYNGEE. The V segment lost 7 bases and the J segment 0 bases; nucleotides outside the gene matches: 11. The CDR3 has 16 amino acids. Libraries for TCRalpha and TCRbeta carried sample barcodes and unique molecular identifiers via 5'RACE. Using its own MiXCR run on the 5' RACE reads, TCRdb lists one record per CDR3 protein. The table has approximately 100,000 distinct CDR3 sequences, over 8.5% seen once. Study observations and caveats: The study detected some responding clones in pre-infection memory, suggesting cross-reactive memory joined. CD4/CD8 balance held among clones contracting day 15 to 85, and later expanders leaned CD4+.

This sequence originates from a man aged 18 to 30 who had mild COVID-19 (a few samples of this study predate the infection). Cell type and time point are not known. The sequencing input was PBMCs or a T cell subset sorted from them (not recorded which). The J gene is TRBJ2-3, the V gene TRBV9, with 7 nucleotides matching TRBD2. In DNA form, the CDR3 reads TGTGCCAGCGGCCCTGTCGGGGGGACTAGCACAGATACGCAGTATTTT. Its protein product is CASGPVGGTSTDTQYF.